The T cell receptor (beta chain) described here comes from a study of T-cell memory formation after mild COVID-19. Findings and limits, study-wide: CD4/CD8 balance characterized clones contracting day 15 to 85, and CD4+ skew characterized later expanders. Pre-infection memory held some responding clones, suggesting pre-existing cross-reactive T cells responded. Clones from the second wave (peaking day 37) had unconfirmed SARS-CoV-2 specificity.

This clonotype was seen a handful of times. Its specificity is not known. Trimming took 4 bases from V and 6 from J; bases not matched to a gene: 6. The germline V gene has CDR1 SGHRS and CDR2 YFSETQ. The CDR3 contains 15 residues. 5'RACE primed from the constant segment yielded TCR alpha and TCR beta cDNA libraries bearing sample barcodes and UMIs. TCRdb reprocessed the 5' RACE reads via MiXCR and lists one record per CDR3 protein. The sample consists of about 600,000 distinct CDR3 sequences, approximately 21% of them appearing once. This clonotype originated in an adult woman who had mild COVID-19 (a few samples of this study predate the infection). Cell type and time point are not known. Sequencing was carried out using PBMCs or a T cell subset sorted from them (not recorded which). The V call is TRBV5-1, the J call TRBJ2-5; 13 nucleotides line up with TRBD2. The chain's CDR3 is CASSAGTSGIQTQYF. CDR3 DNA: TGCGCCAGCAGCGCCGGGACTAGCGGGATCCAGACCCAGTACTTC.